The T cell receptor beta chain described here comes from a study of CD8+CD57+ T cells in acquired aplastic anemia. Across the whole study: CD4+ and CD8+ cells, once sorted, gave DNA averaging about 3 ug.

Comments on this clonotype: What it binds is not known.

Study outcomes and limitations: In CD8+ cells, Simpson's diversity showed no significant difference between patients and controls.

The junction had 8 bases not matched to a gene; V was cut back by 5 bases and J by 3 bases. The CDR3 runs to 16 residues. From germline, CDR1 is SGHKS and CDR2 YYEKEE (reference sequence). According to the study, genomic DNA was the template for TCR beta VDJ and CDR3 profiling. TCRdb reanalysed the reads using MiXCR and keeps one entry per CDR3 protein. Of about 420,000 distinct CDR3 sequences in the sample, around 68% are singletons; the top ten hold around 4%. The chain uses TRBV5-5 and TRBJ1-6, with 7 bases aligning to TRBD1. The sample was sorted CD4+, CD8+, or CD8+CD57+ T cells (not recorded which) from PBMCs. This TCR was sampled from a human donor in good health, serving as a control. CDR3 region: CASSYSRGGYNSPLHF. As DNA, the CDR3 is TGTGCCAGCAGTTATTCCAGGGGGGGCTATAATTCACCCCTCCACTTT. Looking up the rest from reference TRBV5-5 and TRBJ1-6 gives the full variable domain: DAGVTQSPTHLIKTRGQQVTLRCSPISGHKSVSWYQQVLGQGPQFIFQYYEKEERGRGNFPDRFSARQFPNYSSELNVNALLLGDSALYLCASSYSRGGYNSPLHFGNGTRLTVT.